This T cell receptor beta chain was profiled in a study of blood T cell repertoires in COVID-19. This CDR3 is 15 amino acids long. The germline CDR1 and CDR2 sequences are SGHDT and YYEEEE. V was clipped by 3 bases and J by 6 bases, with 16 bases between them. Profiling relied on immunoSEQ multiplex PCR, and the TCRdb table lists in-frame clones only, not all of them. The sample lists fewer than 200,000 clones, more than 75% occurring once. The chain has TRBV5-6 and TRBJ1-5; D remains unclear. Material for sequencing was peripheral blood. This receptor was identified in a man between 40 and 49 years old with active or convalescent COVID-19. CDR3 protein: CASSSWAGKGQPQHF. The CDR3 bases are TGTGCCAGCAGCTCCTGGGCCGGGAAGGGTCAGCCCCAGCATTTT.